This entry is about one T cell receptor beta chain. TCRdb's table, derived via immunoSEQ multiplex PCR, lists solely in-frame clones and lacks some. The sample shows some 38,000 clones, 74% of them seen only once. This entry belongs to a study of blood T cell repertoires in COVID-19. Study-wide context: Donors in the United States, Italy and Spain gave samples during acute or convalescent COVID-19.

Unmatched junction bases numbered 6, after V lost 7 bases and J lost 3 bases. Germline lookup yields CDR1 LNHDA and CDR2 SQIVND (reference sequence). CDR3 length: 14 residues. Material for sequencing was peripheral blood. The V gene is TRBV19, the J gene TRBJ2-7; TRBD1 matches at 10 bases. This clonotype originated in a man aged 65 to 79 with COVID-19, enrolled during active disease. Written as DNA, the CDR3 is TGTGCCAGTAACCGGGGGACAGGGGACTACGAGCAGTACTTC. It yields the protein CASNRGTGDYEQYF.